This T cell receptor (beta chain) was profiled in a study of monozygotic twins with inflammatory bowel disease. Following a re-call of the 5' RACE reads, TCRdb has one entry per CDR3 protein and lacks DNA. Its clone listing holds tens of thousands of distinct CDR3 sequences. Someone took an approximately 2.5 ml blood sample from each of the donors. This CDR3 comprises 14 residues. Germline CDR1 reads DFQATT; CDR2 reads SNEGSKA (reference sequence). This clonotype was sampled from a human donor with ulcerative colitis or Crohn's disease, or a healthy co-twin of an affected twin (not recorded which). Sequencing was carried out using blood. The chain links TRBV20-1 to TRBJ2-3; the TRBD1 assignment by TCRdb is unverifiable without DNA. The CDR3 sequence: CSARGEGASDTQYF.